The clone carrying this T cell receptor (beta chain) showed up many times. Its antigen remains unidentified. The data were taken from a study of early T cells in non-severe SARS-CoV-2 infection. Points from the study as a whole: VDJdb matches were skewed toward anti-spike CD8 T cell responses.

TCRdb used MiXCR to reprocess the 5' RACE reads, holding one entry per CDR3 protein. Found here are under 50,000 distinct CDR3 sequences, 20% to 25% of them singletons; the top ten hold around 4.6%. Sequenced here: whole blood, sampled at baseline. The TCR sequence derives from an adult who was a healthcare worker with PCR-confirmed SARS-CoV-2 infection or an uninfected control (not recorded which).

DNA of the CDR3: TGTGCCAGCAGCCCCCCGCGGGGGACGATAGGCACAGATACGCAGTATTTT. It codes for CASSPPRGTIGTDTQYF. This sequence joins TRBV7-9 and TRBJ2-3; TRBD2 aligns across 7 bases. Germline CDR1 and CDR2: SEHNR and FQNEAQ (reference sequence). V shed 5 bases, J shed 1 base, and the junction held 12 bases outside the gene matches. The CDR3 spans 17 residues.